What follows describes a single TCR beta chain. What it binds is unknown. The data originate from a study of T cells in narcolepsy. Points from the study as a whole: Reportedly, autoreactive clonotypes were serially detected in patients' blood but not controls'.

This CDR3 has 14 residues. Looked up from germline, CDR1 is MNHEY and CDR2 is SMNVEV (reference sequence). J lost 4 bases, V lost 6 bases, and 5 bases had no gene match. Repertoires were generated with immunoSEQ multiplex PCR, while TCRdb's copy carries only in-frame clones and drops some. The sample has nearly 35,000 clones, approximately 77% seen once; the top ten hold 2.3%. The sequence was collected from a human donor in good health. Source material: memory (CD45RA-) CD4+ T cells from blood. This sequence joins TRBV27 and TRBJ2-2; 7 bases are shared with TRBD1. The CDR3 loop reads CASRPGQSTGELFF. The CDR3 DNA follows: TGTGCCAGCAGGCCGGGACAGAGCACCGGGGAGCTGTTTTTT.